This TCR beta chain derives from a study of blood T cell repertoires in COVID-19. Study context: Acute and convalescent COVID-19 samples came from the United States, Italy and Spain.

Two negative PCRs, clearance, or symptom resolution had been documented for recovered Cohort 3 donors. The authors' processing: Reference gene primer amplification yielded estimated nucleated cell counts. Sequencing used immunoSEQ multiplex PCR; TCRdb keeps in-frame clones, though not all of them. The V and J calls and the clone size are those of that table, but D and trimming were determined from the DNA. The table records about 160,000 clones, 70% to 90% of them present only once. V was cut by 7 bases and J by 8 bases, with 17 bases left in between. CDR1 SNHLY and CDR2 FYNNEI come from the germline V gene. The CDR3 runs to 14 residues.

This receptor was identified in a woman aged 45-59 years who had recovered from COVID-19. Sequenced input: PBMCs or T cells enriched from blood (not recorded which). The rearrangement links TRBV2 to TRBJ1-4, with TRBD1 as a possible D gene (5 bases). The CDR3 DNA is TGTGCCAGCATAAAGGCAGGGAACGCGGAAAAACTGTTTTTT. Amino acid sequence: CASIKAGNAEKLFF. Combining the CDR3 with reference TRBV2 and TRBJ1-4 gives the whole variable domain EPEVTQTPSHQVTQMGQEVILRCVPISNHLYFYWYRQILGQKVEFLVSFYNNEISEKSEIFDDQFSVERPDGSNFTLKIRSTKLEDSAMYFCASIKAGNAEKLFFGSGTQLSVL.